This T cell receptor beta chain was sequenced for a study of persistence of HIV-infected CD4 T cells. The immunoSEQ assay was version 4, run in survey mode. The repertoire was sequenced with immunoSEQ multiplex PCR; TCRdb's copy has only in-frame clones and lacks some. The top ten hold approximately 3% of the sample, which has more than 45,000 clones, about 80% seen once. Germline-derived CDR1 and CDR2 are LNHDA and SQIVND (reference sequence). J gave up 4 bases and V 4 bases, and 8 bases lay outside the gene matches. The CDR3 spans 15 residues. In its sample, this clone was seen a few times. Its antigen is still unknown. Cells were stimulated with CMV-infected fibroblast lysates at roughly 10 ug/mL. CD40L/CD69 double-negative CD45RO-high memory CD4+ T cells were collected.

The sample consisted of CD4+ T cells sorted from PBMCs after approximately 20-hour stimulation, taken from a patient who received antiretroviral therapy. This receptor was obtained from an adult man with HIV who was CMV-seropositive. The rearrangement joins TRBV19 to TRBJ1-1; TRBD1 matches 8 bases. The DNA of the CDR3 is TGTGCCAGTAGTACCGGGACAGGCGGATCCACTGAAGCTTTCTTT. Amino acid sequence: CASSTGTGGSTEAFF. The full variable domain, its missing parts supplied by reference TRBV19 and TRBJ1-1, is DGGITQSPKYLFRKEGQNVTLSCEQNLNHDAMYWYRQDPGQGLRLIYYSQIVNDFQKGDIAEGYSVSREKKESFPLTVTSAQKNPTAFYLCASSTGTGGSTEAFFGQGTRLTVV.